This T cell receptor beta chain was documented in a study of T cell changes during pregnancy in multiple sclerosis. Sequencing used immunoSEQ multiplex PCR; TCRdb keeps in-frame clones, though not all of them. The sample holds about 130,000 clones; about 95% are singletons and the top ten take over 0.35%. The V gene's germline CDR1 is MNHEY and CDR2 SVGAGI. The CDR3 spans 15 residues. This clone was recorded only once. One junction end does not reproduce the germline sequence, and a read error may be involved. In the same sample, other DNA sequences code for this CDR3. The sequence came from a female donor with multiple sclerosis, enrolled in a pregnancy study. Sequencing was performed on peripheral blood, taken after pregnancy. The rearrangement joins TRBV6-5 to TRBJ2-7; 9 nucleotides match TRBD1. CDR3 DNA: TGTGCCAGCAGTGGGCCGGGACAGGGCTCCTACGAGCAGTACTTT. Protein sequence: CASSGPGQGSYEQYF.